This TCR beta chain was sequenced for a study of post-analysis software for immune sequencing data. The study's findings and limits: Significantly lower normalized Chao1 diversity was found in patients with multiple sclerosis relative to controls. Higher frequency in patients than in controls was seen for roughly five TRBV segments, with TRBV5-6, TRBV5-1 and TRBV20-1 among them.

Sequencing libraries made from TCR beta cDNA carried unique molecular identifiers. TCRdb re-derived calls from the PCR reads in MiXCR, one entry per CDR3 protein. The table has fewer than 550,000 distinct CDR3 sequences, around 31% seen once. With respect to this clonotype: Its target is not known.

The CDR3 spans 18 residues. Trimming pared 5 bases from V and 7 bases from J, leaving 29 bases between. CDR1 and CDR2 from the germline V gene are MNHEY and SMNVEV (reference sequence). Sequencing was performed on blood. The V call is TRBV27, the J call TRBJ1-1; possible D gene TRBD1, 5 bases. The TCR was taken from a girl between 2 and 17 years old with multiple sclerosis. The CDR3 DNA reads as TGTGCCAGCAGTAAGTACGGGACGCAGGAATGGGAGATGTTTGAAGCTTTCTTT. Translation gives CASSKYGTQEWEMFEAFF.